This T cell receptor beta chain was recovered during a study of radiation and T cells in renal cell carcinoma. Germline CDR1 and CDR2: SGHRS and YFSETQ. The CDR3 has 17 residues. With V trimmed by 0 bases and J by 5 bases, 12 bases remained unmatched. Documented time point: blood 2 weeks post-SBRT. Sample treatment: 15 Gy SBRT to primary tumor, nephrectomy 4 weeks later. Blood was sampled at baseline, 2 weeks and 4 weeks after SBRT. The patient's renal cell carcinoma had clear cell pathology. The table came from immunoSEQ multiplex PCR; TCRdb's copy has only in-frame clones and leaves some out. The sample lists around 130,000 clones, around four fifths seen once, with approximately 2% in the top ten.

The chain recombines TRBV5-1 with TRBJ1-1, with 8 bases that match TRBD1. The source of this sequence is a woman aged 60-75 years with renal cell carcinoma. The sequenced sample was blood, obtained from a patient whose treatment included radiotherapy and nephrectomy. CDR3 loop: CASSLGYSGQGLTEAFF. The CDR3 nucleotides read TGCGCCAGCAGCTTGGGCTATTCTGGACAGGGCTTAACTGAAGCTTTCTTT. Based on the CDR3 plus reference TRBV5-1 and TRBJ1-1, the full variable domain is KAGVTQTPRYLIKTRGQQVTLSCSPISGHRSVSWYQQTPGQGLQFLFEYFSETQRNKGNFPGRFSGRQFSNSRSEMNVSTLELGDSALYLCASSLGYSGQGLTEAFFGQGTRLTVV.